This T cell receptor beta chain appears in the sequencing data of a study of OX40 agonist ivuxolimab in advanced cancers. The study's findings and limits: Part of the nonresponder group also had normalized T-cell clonal expansion that was low.

The CDR3 has 18 residues. Autoimmune disease history or systemic immunosuppression meant exclusion. Only in-frame clones appear in the TCRdb table, and some are missing; sequencing was by immunoSEQ multiplex PCR. The repertoire holds about 72,000 clones, with 85% to 90% as singletons. With regard to this clone: The antigen is unknown.

The origin of this receptor is an adult with an advanced solid tumor such as melanoma, head and neck, liver or kidney cancer. Sequenced here: CD4+ or CD8+ T cells sorted from blood, sampled in a trial of the OX40 agonist ivuxolimab. The chain carries TRBV12-2 and TRBJ2-7; no DNA check was done on the table's D call, TRBD2. TRBV12-2 is given as a pseudogene. CDR3 amino acids: CASRSPRGPAGGSYEQYF. CDR3 bases: TGTGCAAGTCGCTCCCCTAGGGGTCCGGCGGGAGGGTCCTACGAGCAGTACTTC.